The rows below give T cell receptor beta chains drawn from one sample of a study of cytomegalovirus exposure and HLA in healthy donors. The assay was immunoSEQ multiplex PCR, and TCRdb's table has in-frame clones only and misses some. The repertoire consists of tens of thousands of clones, with 65% to 85% occurring once and the leading ten covering over 2.5%. Specimen: PBMCs. Receptors originate from a woman aged 25-40 years in good health and CMV-seronegative. The CDR3 runs from the conserved cysteine through the conserved F or W. The order of the fields is V gene, D gene, CDR3 protein. The D gene is left open where the match is weak.

TRBV28,NA,CASRGGQPQHF
TRBV5-4,TRBD1,CASRTDRGGETQYF
TRBV7-8,NA,CASSLKLGLAKNIQYF
TRBV5-8,NA,CASSLGGQETQYF
TRBV6-1,NA,CASSPLWGGNTEAFF
TRBV7-2,NA,CASSLEFRHF
TRBV11-3,NA,CASSLGSSYNEQFF
TRBV10-3,NA,CAISGTLTGLSEQYF
TRBV5-6,TRBD1,CASSWADREHYGYTF
TRBV7-2,NA,CASSPYQETQYF
TRBV5-6,TRBD1,CASSLAGGRAHSGNTIYF
TRBV20-1,NA,CSALDSYEQYF
TRBV9,NA,CASSSSGSRRNEQFF
TRBV2,NA,CASRELKVSDTQYF
TRBV6-5,TRBD1,CASSPGQDYGQYF
TRBV5-1,TRBD1,CASSLWTGNTEQFF
TRBV28,TRBD1,CASSATGTGWSYEQYF
TRBV5-4,NA,CASASGADSGANVLTF
TRBV2,TRBD2,CASTPILGTSGGAEDTQYF
TRBV7-2,NA,CASSVTPNTEAFF
TRBV7-9,NA,CASSFSRRIYGYTF
TRBV12-5,TRBD2,CASGFSGGSTDTQYF
TRBV28,NA,CASRPREATNEKLFF
TRBV5-6,TRBD1,CASSLQGTEGNTIYF
TRBV7-2,NA,CASSLAGSGTEAFF
TRBV7-2,TRBD2,CASSLGRQAGVYNEQFF
TRBV6-1,NA,CASSDDTQRPQHF
TRBV4-1,TRBD1,CASSQGRGQSNQPQHF
TRBV4-3,NA,CASSLLRPGDTQYF
TRBV19,TRBD1,CASSNRGGPEAFF
TRBV5-1,NA,CASSINFYEQYF
TRBV29-1,NA,CSTPPFSGNQETQYF
TRBV27,NA,CASSSPDKGANVLTF
TRBV7-2,TRBD2,CASGISGGALHEQFF
TRBV19,TRBD1,CASRRQDRGQPTLYNSPLHF
TRBV25-1,NA,CASSPSRGNKNIQYF
TRBV12-5,TRBD1,CASGLEHKGGISGQPQHF
TRBV29-1,NA,CSVAGDAYGYTF
TRBV7-2,TRBD1,CASSFRQGIDF
TRBV7-2,NA,CASSLGQAYQETQYF
TRBV7-6,NA,CASSPDAGITIQETQYF
TRBV29-1,NA,CSVALGRVNTEAFF
TRBV29-1,TRBD1,CSVSIWTGDTGELFF